This TCR beta chain originates from a study of blood T cell repertoires in COVID-19. The overall study: The origin of the acute and convalescent COVID-19 samples was the United States, Italy and Spain.

In the original workflow: From reference gene primer amplification, estimates of nucleated cell counts were derived. The protocol was immunoSEQ multiplex PCR, while the TCRdb copy is restricted to in-frame clones and leaves out a portion. The V and J calls and clone size come from that table; D and trimming were worked out from the DNA. The sample holds some 490,000 clones, about 85% seen once. Ages ranged from roughly 18 to 100 years, with residence in around 24 US areas. The germline gives CDR1 MNHNS, CDR2 SASEGT. V lost 1 base and J lost 5; bases outside the gene matches: 5. This CDR3 has 15 amino acids.

The sample consisted of PBMCs or T cells enriched from blood (not recorded which). This chain links TRBV6-1 with TRBJ2-1; 7 positions match TRBD2. The sequence came from a woman aged 55-75 years who had recovered from COVID-19. DNA of the CDR3: TGTGCCAGCAGTGAAGTCCTAGCGGAGAACAATGAGCAGTTCTTC. It encodes CASSEVLAENNEQFF.